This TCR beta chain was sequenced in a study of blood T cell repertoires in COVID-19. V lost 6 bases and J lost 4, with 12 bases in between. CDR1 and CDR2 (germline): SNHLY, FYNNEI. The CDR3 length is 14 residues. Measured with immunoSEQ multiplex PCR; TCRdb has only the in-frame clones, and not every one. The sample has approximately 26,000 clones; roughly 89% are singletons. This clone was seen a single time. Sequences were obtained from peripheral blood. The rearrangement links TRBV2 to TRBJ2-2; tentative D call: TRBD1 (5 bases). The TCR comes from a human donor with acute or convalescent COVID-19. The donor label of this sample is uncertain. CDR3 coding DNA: TGTGCCAGCAGGAACCAGGGTGTCACCGGGGAGCTGTTTTTT. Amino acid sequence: CASRNQGVTGELFF. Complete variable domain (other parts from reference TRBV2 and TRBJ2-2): EPEVTQTPSHQVTQMGQEVILRCVPISNHLYFYWYRQILGQKVEFLVSFYNNEISEKSEIFDDQFSVERPDGSNFTLKIRSTKLEDSAMYFCASRNQGVTGELFFGEGSRLTVL.